There are a few counts of the clone carrying this T cell receptor (beta chain). The data were obtained in a study of T-cell reconstitution after alpha-beta-depleted transplantation in children. It was with unique molecular identifiers that the TCRbeta library was prepared. TCRdb used MiXCR to reprocess the PCR reads, holding one entry per CDR3 protein. This repertoire shows some 500,000 distinct CDR3 sequences, around 19% found once; its top ten account for roughly 3.3%. Trimming took 4 bases from V and 2 from J; bases not matched to a gene: 12. Germline CDR1 SQVTM, CDR2 ANQGSEA. CDR3 length: 16 amino acids.

The chain combines TRBV29-1 with TRBJ2-7; 9 positions match TRBD1. The TCR sequence derives from a human donor who donated a stem cell graft to a child with acute lymphoblastic leukemia. Here the sequenced sample was PBMCs from the stem cell graft donor, taken from the stem cell graft. As DNA, the CDR3 is TGCAGCGTTGGTCTGGTGGGGGACAGGGACCCCTACGAGCAGTACTTC. Translated, it gives CSVGLVGDRDPYEQYF.